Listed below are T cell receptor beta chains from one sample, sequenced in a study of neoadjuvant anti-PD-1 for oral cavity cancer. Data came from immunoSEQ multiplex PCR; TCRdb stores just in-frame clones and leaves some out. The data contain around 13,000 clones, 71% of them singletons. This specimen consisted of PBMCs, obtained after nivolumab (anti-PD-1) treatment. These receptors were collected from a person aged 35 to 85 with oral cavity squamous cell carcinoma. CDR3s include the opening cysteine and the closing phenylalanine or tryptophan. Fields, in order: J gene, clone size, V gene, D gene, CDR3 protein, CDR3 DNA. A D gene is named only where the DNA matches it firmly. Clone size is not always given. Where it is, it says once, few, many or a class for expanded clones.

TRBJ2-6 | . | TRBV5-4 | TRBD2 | CASSPGGTLRGANVLTF | TGTGCCAGCAGCCCCGGGGGGACCTTACGAGGGGCCAACGTCCTGACTTTC
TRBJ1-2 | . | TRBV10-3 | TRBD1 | CAISQGPDYGYTF | TGTGCCATATCACAGGGGCCAGACTATGGCTACACCTTC
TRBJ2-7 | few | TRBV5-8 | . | CASSLSHEQYF | TGTGCCAGCAGCTTATCGCACGAGCAGTACTTC
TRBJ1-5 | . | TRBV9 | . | CASSVGTVPEPQHF | TGTGCCAGCAGCGTAGGGACAGTTCCTGAGCCCCAGCATTTT
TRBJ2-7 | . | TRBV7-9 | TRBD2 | CASSHTSGSAYEQYF | TGTGCCAGCAGCCATACTAGCGGGAGCGCCTACGAGCAGTACTTC
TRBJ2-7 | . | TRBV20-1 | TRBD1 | CSVSGQGEQYF | TGCAGTGTTTCCGGACAGGGCGAGCAGTACTTC
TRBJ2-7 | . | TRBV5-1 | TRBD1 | CASSLAPTGEAYEQYF | TGCGCCAGCAGCTTGGCCCCGACAGGGGAGGCGTACGAGCAGTACTTC
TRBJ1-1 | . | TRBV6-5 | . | CASSYEGWNTEAFF | TGTGCCAGCAGTTACGAGGGATGGAACACTGAAGCTTTCTTT
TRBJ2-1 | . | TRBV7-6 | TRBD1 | CASTRTGGTGTLSYNEQFF | TGTGCCAGCACCCGGACAGGGGGGACCGGGACCCTCTCCTACAATGAGCAGTTCTTC
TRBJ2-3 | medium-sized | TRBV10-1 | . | CASSESLEDTQYF | TGCGCCAGCAGTGAGTCGTTGGAAGATACGCAGTATTTT
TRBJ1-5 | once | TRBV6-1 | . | CASTSRDTNQPQHF | TGTGCCAGCACATCCCGGGATACCAATCAGCCCCAGCATTTT
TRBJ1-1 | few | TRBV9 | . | CASSVGGGRGHTEAFF | TGTGCCAGCAGCGTAGGTGGAGGACGGGGTCACACTGAAGCTTTCTTT
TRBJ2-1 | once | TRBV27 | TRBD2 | CATSDAGGRVYNEQFF | TGTGCCACTTCAGACGCGGGCGGGAGGGTATACAATGAGCAGTTCTTC
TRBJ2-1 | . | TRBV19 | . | CASSIAASGDNEQFF | TGTGCCAGTAGTATAGCGGCTAGTGGGGACAATGAGCAGTTCTTC
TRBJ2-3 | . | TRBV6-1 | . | CASSEAGYTDTQYF | TGTGCCAGCAGTGAAGCGGGATACACAGATACGCAGTATTTT
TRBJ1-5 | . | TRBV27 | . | CASSLTGGYSNQPQHF | TGTGCCAGCAGTTTGACAGGAGGATATAGCAATCAGCCCCAGCATTTT
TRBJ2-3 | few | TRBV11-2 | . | CASSRGGAPTSTQYF | TGTGCCAGCAGCAGAGGAGGGGCCCCCACTTCCACGCAGTATTTT
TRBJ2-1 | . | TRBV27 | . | CASSQYGEQFF | TGTGCCAGCAGTCAATACGGTGAGCAGTTCTTC
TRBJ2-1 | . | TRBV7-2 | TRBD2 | CASSRTVAGGRNEQFF | TGTGCCAGCAGCCGAACAGTAGCGGGAGGGAGGAATGAGCAGTTCTTC
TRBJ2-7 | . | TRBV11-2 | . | CASSDPHRDEQYF | TGTGCCAGCAGCGACCCACACAGGGACGAGCAGTACTTC
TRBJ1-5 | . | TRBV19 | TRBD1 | CASSSGTGYQPQHF | TGTGCCAGTAGCTCAGGGACAGGGTATCAGCCCCAGCATTTT
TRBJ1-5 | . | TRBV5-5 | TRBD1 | CASSLKAGTGPGNQPQHF | TGTGCCAGCAGCTTGAAGGCGGGGACAGGGCCGGGCAATCAGCCCCAGCATTTT
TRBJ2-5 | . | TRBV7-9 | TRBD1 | CASSLVPEVPRGRAETQYF | TGTGCCAGCAGCTTAGTCCCCGAAGTCCCCAGGGGGCGAGCCGAGACCCAGTACTTC
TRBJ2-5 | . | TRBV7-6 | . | CAGGTSLGETQYF | TGTGCCGGCGGGACGTCCCTCGGGGAGACCCAGTACTTC
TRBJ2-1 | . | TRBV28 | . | CASRARNEQFF | TGTGCCAGCAGAGCCCGCAATGAGCAGTTCTTC
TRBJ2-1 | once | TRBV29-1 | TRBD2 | CSVPLAGMNNEQFF | TGCAGCGTACCTCTAGCGGGGATGAACAATGAGCAGTTCTTC
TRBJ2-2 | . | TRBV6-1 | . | CASRIQGSGELFF | TGTGCCAGCAGAATACAGGGCTCCGGGGAGCTGTTTTTT
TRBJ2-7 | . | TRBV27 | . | CASSSSSYEQYF | TGTGCCAGCAGTTCCAGCTCCTACGAGCAGTACTTC
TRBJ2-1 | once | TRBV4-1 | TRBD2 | CASSQGLAGVNFNEQFF | TGCGCCAGCAGCCAAGGACTAGCGGGAGTCAACTTCAATGAGCAGTTCTTC